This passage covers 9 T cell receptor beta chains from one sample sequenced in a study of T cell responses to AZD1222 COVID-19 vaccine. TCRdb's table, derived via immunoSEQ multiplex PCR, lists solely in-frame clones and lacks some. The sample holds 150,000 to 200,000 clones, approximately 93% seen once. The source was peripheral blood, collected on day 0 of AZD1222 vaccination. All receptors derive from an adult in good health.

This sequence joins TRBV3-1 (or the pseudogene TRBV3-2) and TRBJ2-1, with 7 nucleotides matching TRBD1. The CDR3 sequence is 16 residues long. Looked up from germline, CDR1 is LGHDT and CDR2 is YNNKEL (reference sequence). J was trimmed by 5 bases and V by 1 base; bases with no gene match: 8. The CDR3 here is CASSQVTGEIDNEQFF. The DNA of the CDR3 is TGTGCCAGCAGCCAAGTAACAGGGGAGATCGACAATGAGCAGTTCTTC.

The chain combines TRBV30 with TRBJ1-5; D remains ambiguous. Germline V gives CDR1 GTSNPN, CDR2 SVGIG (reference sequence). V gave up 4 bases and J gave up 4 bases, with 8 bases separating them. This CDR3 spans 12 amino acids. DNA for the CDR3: TGTGCCTGGACTCCGGGGAATCAGCCCCAGCATTTT. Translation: CAWTPGNQPQHF.

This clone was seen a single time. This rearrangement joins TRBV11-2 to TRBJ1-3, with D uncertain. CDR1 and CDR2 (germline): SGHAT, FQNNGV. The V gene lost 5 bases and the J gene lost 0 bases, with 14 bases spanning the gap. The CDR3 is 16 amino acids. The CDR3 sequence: CASSTRRDSSGNTIYF. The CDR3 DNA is TGTGCCAGCAGCACAAGGCGGGATTCCTCTGGAAACACCATATATTTT.

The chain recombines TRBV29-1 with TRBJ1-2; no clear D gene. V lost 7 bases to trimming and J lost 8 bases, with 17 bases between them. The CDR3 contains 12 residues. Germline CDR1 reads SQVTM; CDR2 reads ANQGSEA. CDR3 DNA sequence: TGCAGCGCCGCGCCCCATATATCCGGCTACACCTTC. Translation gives CSAAPHISGYTF.

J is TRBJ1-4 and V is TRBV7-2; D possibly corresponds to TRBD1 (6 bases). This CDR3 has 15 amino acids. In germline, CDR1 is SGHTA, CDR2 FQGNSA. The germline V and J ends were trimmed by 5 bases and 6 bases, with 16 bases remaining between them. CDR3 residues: CASSLRRGGDEKLFF. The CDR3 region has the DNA TGTGCCAGCAGCCTCCGTAGGGGGGGCGATGAAAAACTGTTTTTT.

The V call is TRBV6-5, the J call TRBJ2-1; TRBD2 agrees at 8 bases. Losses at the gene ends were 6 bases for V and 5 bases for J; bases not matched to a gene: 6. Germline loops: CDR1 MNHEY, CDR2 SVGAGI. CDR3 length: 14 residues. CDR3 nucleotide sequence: TGTGCCAGCAGGACCGGGACTAGAAACAATGAGCAGTTCTTC. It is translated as CASRTGTRNNEQFF.

CDR3 amino acids: CASSQHRGETQYF. The CDR3 DNA follows: TGCGCCAGCAGCCAACATAGGGGCGAGACCCAGTACTTC. The chain recombines TRBV4-1 with TRBJ2-5; D is possibly TRBD1 (5 bases). CDR1 and CDR2 (germline): MGHRA, YSYEKL. CDR3 length equals 13 residues. Between the trimmed V and J ends, which lost 2 bases and 5 bases, there was a span of 9 bases.

The CDR3: CASSPPNRALPQHF. The CDR3 bases are TGTGCCAGCAGTCCCCCCAACAGGGCCCTACCCCAGCATTTT. The genes are TRBV6-4 and TRBJ1-5; D is possibly TRBD1 (6 bases). Germline assignment: CDR1 MRHNA and CDR2 SNTAGT. With 5 bases removed from V and 10 bases from J, the gap between germline ends came to 18 bases. The CDR3 is 14 residues long.

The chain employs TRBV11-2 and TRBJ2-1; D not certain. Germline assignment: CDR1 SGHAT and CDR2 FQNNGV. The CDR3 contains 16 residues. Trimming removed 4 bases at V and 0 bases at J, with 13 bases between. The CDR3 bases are TGTGCCAGCAGCTCCTCTGGCGGTAGCTCCTACAATGAGCAGTTCTTC. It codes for CASSSSGGSSYNEQFF.